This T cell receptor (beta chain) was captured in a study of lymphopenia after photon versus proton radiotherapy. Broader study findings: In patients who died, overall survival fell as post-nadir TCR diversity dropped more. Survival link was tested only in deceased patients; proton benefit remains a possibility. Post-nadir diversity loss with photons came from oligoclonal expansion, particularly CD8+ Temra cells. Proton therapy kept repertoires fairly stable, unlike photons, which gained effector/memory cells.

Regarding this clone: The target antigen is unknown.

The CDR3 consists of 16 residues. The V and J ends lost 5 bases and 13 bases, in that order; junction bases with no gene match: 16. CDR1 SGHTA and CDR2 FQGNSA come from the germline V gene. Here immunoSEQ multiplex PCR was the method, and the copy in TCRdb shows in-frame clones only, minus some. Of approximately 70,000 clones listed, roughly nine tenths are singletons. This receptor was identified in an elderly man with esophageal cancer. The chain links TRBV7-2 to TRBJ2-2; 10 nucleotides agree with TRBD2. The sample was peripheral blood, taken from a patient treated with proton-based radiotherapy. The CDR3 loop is CASSLLAGEVERGLFF. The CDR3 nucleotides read TGTGCCAGCAGCCTGCTAGCGGGAGAAGTGGAGAGAGGGCTGTTTTTT.